This TCR beta chain is drawn from a study of T cells after yellow fever vaccination. Study-level points and caveats: Once the booster was given, most primary-vaccination clones reappeared, at 95% to 97% for CD4 and more than 85% for CD8. A small share of clonotypes appeared in both CD4 and CD8 compartments. Secondary responses were weaker yet peaked faster, day 5 versus 15.

The CDR3 is 12 amino acids. Germline V CDR1 and CDR2: SGHRS, YFSETQ. A 5'RACE template-switching step, the method used to make TCR cDNA, added a universal primer site and UMIs. Each CDR3 protein is one row after TCRdb ran MiXCR on the 5' RACE reads. This repertoire shows under 300,000 distinct CDR3 sequences, less than 9% found once; its top ten account for approximately 0.85%. As to this clonotype: Its cognate antigen is unknown. Germline is not matched at one junction end, which may reflect a read error.

The receptor's source is a man aged 25 to 40 who received the YFV17D yellow fever vaccine. The rearrangement links TRBV5-1 to TRBJ2-5, with unresolved D. Sequencing used CD4+ T cells sorted from PBMCs, obtained 15 days after the yellow fever booster vaccination. The CDR3 loop is CARSFTQETQYF. In DNA, the CDR3 is TGCGCCCGCAGCTTCACACAAGAGACCCAGTACTTC.